One sample yielded the 21 T cell receptor beta chains listed below, sequenced in a study of vaccination effects on CD4 cells after COVID-19 (dated by TCRdb to the early 2020s). The library was made by the immunoSEQ multiplex PCR assay. TCRdb obtained this table from immuneACCESS and retained in-frame rearrangements with V and J assigned. These tables miss some clones; where compared with another copy, unresolved V genes account for less than half of the shortfall, and the remainder is unexplained. Across this sample there are tens of thousands of clones, with 80% to 90% seen only once. About 5.8% of the sample lies in the top ten. To identify antigen-specific CD4+ T cell clonotypes by their expansion, the ViraFEST assay first stimulated PBMC with viral peptide pools and then applied TCR sequencing. After approximately 11 days of culture, CD4+ T cells were isolated with the EasySep CD4+ T cell isolation kit. Each participant got two doses of an mRNA SARS-CoV-2 vaccine, either BNT162b2 or mRNA-1273.

Their specific antigens are unknown. The input for sequencing was CD4+ T cells from PBMCs cultured with SARS-CoV-2 spike peptides, taken after COVID-19 vaccination. The sample's cell subset or site label is to be understood as: SARS-CoV-2 spike overlapping peptide pool stimulation. The receptors stem from a human donor who received a COVID-19 vaccine. Some clones in this sample may be carry-over from other donors' samples.

The chain carries TRBV15 and TRBJ2-2; 7 nucleotides align to TRBD1. The CDR3 spans 15 residues. Germline trimming cut 2 bases from V and 14 bases from J; bases unmatched to any gene: 14. Germline V gene sequence: CDR1 LNHNV, CDR2 YYDKDF (reference sequence). In DNA form, the CDR3 reads TGTGCCACCAGCAGAATTGACAGGGTCCCTATAATACTGTTTTTT. It specifies CATSRIDRVPIILFF.

The CDR3 nucleotides are TGTGCCAGCAGTGAAAGGAGAGGGAAACTGTTTTTT. It codes for CASSERRGKLFF. V gene TRBV6-1 combines with J gene TRBJ1-4; D is unresolved. Germline assignment: CDR1 MNHNS and CDR2 SASEGT. This CDR3 has 12 amino acids. The V end lost 2 bases, the J end lost 11 bases, and 9 bases lay between the germline ends.

V and J are TRBV18 and TRBJ1-5; tentative D call: TRBD1 (5 bases). In germline, CDR1 is KGHSH, CDR2 LQKENI. The CDR3 contains 17 residues. V shed 3 bases and J shed 4 bases, with 19 bases lying between them. The CDR3 loop reads CASSPWVGVRRNQPQHF. In nucleotides, the CDR3 is TGTGCCAGCTCACCCTGGGTGGGGGTGAGGCGTAATCAGCCCCAGCATTTT. Full variable domain (rest looked up from reference TRBV18 and TRBJ1-5): NAGVMQNPRHLVRRRGQEARLRCSPMKGHSHVYWYRQLPEEGLKFMVYLQKENIIDESGMPKERFSAEFPKEGPSILRIQQVVRGDSAAYFCASSPWVGVRRNQPQHFGDGTRLSIL.

This chain uses TRBV5-1 with TRBJ2-3; D not certain. V was pared by 1 base and J by 4 bases, with 7 bases between. Per germline, CDR1 SGHRS and CDR2 YFSETQ. The CDR3 covers 13 residues. For the CDR3, the DNA is TGCGCCAGCAGCTTGCAAGGAGCAGATACGCAGTATTTT. It translates to CASSLQGADTQYF.

This sequence joins TRBV5-6 and TRBJ2-1; 7 bases fit TRBD2. V shed 5 bases and J 4 bases; nucleotides not matched to a gene: 9. The CDR3 has 15 residues. CDR1 is SGHDT and CDR2 is YYEEEE in the germline V gene. The CDR3 DNA is TGTGCCAGCAGGCTTTCAGGGCGGGGGTACAATGAGCAGTTCTTC. This gives the protein CASRLSGRGYNEQFF.

This chain connects TRBV5-1 to TRBJ2-7; no reliable D call. The CDR3 runs to 14 residues. The V gene's germline CDR1 is SGHRS and CDR2 YFSETQ. The V gene lost 4 bases and the J gene lost 3 bases, with 14 bases spanning the gap. This CDR3 is CASSLAGPIYEQYV. CDR3 bases: TGCGCCAGCAGCCTGGCCGGACCAATCTACGAGCAGTACGTC.

There are a few counts of this clone. The J gene is TRBJ1-1, the V gene TRBV15; D perhaps matches TRBD1 (5 bases). CDR1 and CDR2 (germline): LNHNV, YYDKDF (reference sequence). The V gene lost 1 base and the J gene lost 1 base, with 7 bases spanning the gap. The CDR3 covers 14 residues. DNA of the CDR3: TGTGCCACCAGCAGAGGACAGTCGAACACTGAAGCTTTCTTT. Its translation is CATSRGQSNTEAFF.

The gene calls are TRBV19 and TRBJ2-2; no reliable D call. CDR3 length: 16 amino acids. Germline values: CDR1 LNHDA, CDR2 SQIVND (reference sequence). The V end lost 3 bases, the J end lost 2 bases, and 13 bases lay between the germline ends. For the CDR3, the DNA is TGTGCCAGTAGTATTGCCGCGGTCGAAAACACCGGGGAGCTGTTTTTT. Its protein product is CASSIAAVENTGELFF.

The chain is built from TRBV5-1 and TRBJ2-7, with D tentatively TRBD2 (6 bases). This CDR3 comprises 14 residues. V lost 4 bases, J lost 7 bases, and 18 bases lay in between. Germline loops: CDR1 SGHRS, CDR2 YFSETQ. The CDR3 here is CASSRDWGGGEQYV. In nucleotides, the CDR3 is TGCGCCAGCAGCCGGGACTGGGGAGGCGGGGAGCAGTACGTC.

V usage is TRBV2 and J usage is TRBJ2-3; the D gene is possibly TRBD2 (5 bases). The germline gives CDR1 SNHLY, CDR2 FYNNEI. There are 15 residues in the CDR3. Between the trimmed V and J ends, which lost 3 bases and 0 bases, there was a span of 10 bases. The DNA of the CDR3 is TGTGCCAGCAGTGATAACGGGATCAGCACAGATACGCAGTATTTT. Translating it yields CASSDNGISTDTQYF.

The CDR3 DNA follows: TGCGCCAGCAGCTTGGGAGGGGACATCAACACCATATATTTT. Its protein is CASSLGGDINTIYF. The genes are TRBV5-1 and TRBJ1-3; perhaps TRBD1 as D (6 bases). Trimming removed 0 bases at V and 7 bases at J, with 11 bases between. Per the germline V gene, CDR1 is SGHRS and CDR2 is YFSETQ. This CDR3 spans 14 amino acids.

The chain joins TRBV5-1 to TRBJ1-4; D may be TRBD1 (6 bases). Germline loops: CDR1 SGHRS, CDR2 YFSETQ. This CDR3 region has 15 residues. Between the trimmed V and J ends, which lost 2 bases and 5 bases, there was a span of 13 bases. The CDR3 DNA reads TGCGCCAGCAGCTTCGGCCCGGGGACAAATGAAAAACTGTTTTTT. Its protein product is CASSFGPGTNEKLFF.

The V gene is TRBV27, the J gene TRBJ1-3, with unresolved D. Trimming took 5 bases from V and 3 from J, leaving 8 bases between them. The CDR3 spans 13 residues. Germline CDR1 is MNHEY and CDR2 is SMNVEV (reference sequence). The CDR3: CASSPSLGNTIYF. Written as DNA, the CDR3 is TGTGCCAGCAGTCCTTCTCTTGGAAACACCATATATTTT.

This rearrangement joins TRBV6-4 to TRBJ1-1; D is unclear. This CDR3 contains 13 residues. CDR1 is MRHNA, CDR2 SNTAGT, per germline. Trimming took off 6 bases at V and 1 base at J, with 9 bases between the two ends. In DNA, the CDR3 is TGTGCCAGCAGAAACCCAGGGAACACTGAAGCTTTCTTT. As protein: CASRNPGNTEAFF.

The chain combines TRBV30 with TRBJ1-1, with D possibly TRBD1 on 6 matching bases. CDR1 is GTSNPN, CDR2 SVGIG, per germline (reference sequence). This CDR3 has 16 amino acids. The germline V and J ends were trimmed by 4 bases and 0 bases, with 18 bases remaining between them. CDR3 nucleotide sequence: TGTGCCTGGAATCCCCAGGGGCTGGGAATGAACACTGAAGCTTTCTTT. The encoded protein is CAWNPQGLGMNTEAFF.

This chain's CDR3 is CASSHRTVNEQYV. Here the CDR3 DNA reads TGTGCCAGCAGCCACCGGACAGTAAATGAGCAGTACGTC. The chain recombines TRBV3-1 (or the pseudogene TRBV3-2) with TRBJ2-7, with D perhaps TRBD1 (6 bases). Germline lookup yields CDR1 LGHDT and CDR2 YNNKEL (reference sequence). CDR3 size: 13 residues. V lost 3 bases and J 7 bases, leaving 13 bases between the germline ends.

The chain couples TRBV5-8 to TRBJ1-5; no clear D. V lost 0 bases and J 4 bases, leaving 11 bases between the germline ends. Germline CDR1 is SGHTS and CDR2 is YDEGEE. The CDR3 extends over 15 amino acids. In DNA, the CDR3 is TGTGCCAGCAGCTTGGGACGGGCCAAGAATCAGCCCCAGCATTTT. Encoded protein: CASSLGRAKNQPQHF.

This clone was observed once. The chain recombines TRBV10-3 with TRBJ1-1, with D unresolved. The CDR3 totals 13 residues. Trimming shortened V by 10 bases and J by 0 bases, and 12 bases separated the two germline ends. The germline V gene encodes CDR1 ENHRY and CDR2 SYGVKD. CDR3 protein: CATKDNLNTEAFF. The CDR3 DNA sequence: TGTGCCACCAAAGACAATCTGAACACTGAAGCTTTCTTT.

The V and J genes are TRBV2 and TRBJ1-5; 7 bases are shared with TRBD1. Germline lookup yields CDR1 SNHLY and CDR2 FYNNEI. The CDR3 spans 15 residues. Trimming took 7 bases from V and 2 from J; bases not matched to a gene: 8. CDR3 residues: CASTSGTAGNQPQHF. CDR3 in DNA: TGTGCCAGCACCTCGGGGACAGCTGGCAATCAGCCCCAGCATTTT.

This chain links TRBV3-1 (or the pseudogene TRBV3-2) with TRBJ1-3, with TRBD1 as a possible D gene (6 bases). Germline V lookup: CDR1 LGHDT, CDR2 YNNKEL (reference sequence). V was trimmed by 4 bases and J by 0 bases, leaving 13 bases between them. There are 16 residues in the CDR3. As DNA, the CDR3 is TGTGCCAGCAGCCCAGGAGACAGGAGCTCTGGAAACACCATATATTTT. Translating gives CASSPGDRSSGNTIYF.

The chain recombines TRBV10-3 with TRBJ1-6; TRBD1 aligns across 10 bases. Germline CDR1 ENHRY, CDR2 SYGVKD. The V segment lost 10 bases and the J segment 13 bases; nucleotides outside the gene matches: 13. The CDR3 is made up of 14 amino acids. CDR3 residues: CATSSGTGELPLHF. The CDR3 DNA reads as TGTGCCACCTCCTCCGGGACAGGGGAATTGCCCCTCCACTTT.